The next 8 T cell receptor beta chains were all read from a single sample in a study of cytomegalovirus exposure and HLA in healthy donors. PCR amplification relied on 60 Vbeta primers (plus 13 Jbeta primers). TCRdb's copy holds only in-frame clones and misses some; the assay was immunoSEQ multiplex PCR. This sample has approximately 100,000 clones, with approximately 70% found just once. The sequenced sample was PBMCs. The source of these receptors is a man aged 25 to 40 in good health and CMV-seropositive.

The chain carries TRBV6-5 and TRBJ2-7; TRBD1 aligns across 8 bases. Trimming cost V 7 bases and J 1 base; bases outside gene matches: 6. This CDR3 is 14 amino acids long. Germline CDR1 reads MNHEY; CDR2 reads SVGAGI. The CDR3 DNA reads as TGTGCCAGCAACGAGTACAGGGGGTCCTACGAGCAGTACTTC. Protein: CASNEYRGSYEQYF.

The rearrangement links TRBV5-1 to TRBJ2-7; possibly TRBD1 for D (6 bases). Germline assignment: CDR1 SGHRS and CDR2 YFSETQ. This CDR3 contains 14 residues. V was clipped by 5 bases and J by 1 base, with 13 bases between them. CDR3 sequence: CASRRAGESYEQYF. As DNA, the CDR3 is TGCGCCAGCAGGAGGGCAGGGGAATCCTACGAGCAGTACTTC. The complete variable domain, with remaining parts taken from reference TRBV5-1 and TRBJ2-7, reads KAGVTQTPRYLIKTRGQQVTLSCSPISGHRSVSWYQQTPGQGLQFLFEYFSETQRNKGNFPGRFSGRQFSNSRSEMNVSTLELGDSALYLCASRRAGESYEQYFGPGTRLTVT.

In regard to this clone: An end of the junction does not agree with germline; a read error may underlie this. The chain has TRBV13 and TRBJ1-1, with D possibly TRBD1 on 6 matching bases. The germline V gene has CDR1 PRHDT and CDR2 FYEKMQ (reference sequence). CDR3 length: 14 amino acids. This CDR3 is CASTRGAGNTETFF. The DNA for the CDR3 is TGTGCCAGCACCAGGGGCGCAGGGAACACTGAAACTTTCTTT.

This clone was recorded only once. The chain joins TRBV10-3 to TRBJ2-2, with D perhaps TRBD1 (6 bases). CDR1 and CDR2 (germline): ENHRY, SYGVKD. The length of the CDR3 is 15 residues. V lost 6 bases and J 5 bases, leaving 16 bases between the germline ends. CDR3 nucleotide sequence: TGTGCCATCAGCGCTGACAGGATCCAGACCGGGGAGCTGTTTTTT. Its translation: CAISADRIQTGELFF.

This chain joins TRBV4-2 and TRBJ2-1; 9 positions match TRBD1. CDR3 length equals 16 residues. V trimming: 1 base; J trimming: 10 bases; junction bases outside the gene matches: 11. Germline V lookup: CDR1 LGHNA, CDR2 YNFKEQ. The CDR3 bases are TGTGCCAGCAGCCAAGTTAGTCCGGGACAGGGATTGGAGCAGTTCTTC. This translates into CASSQVSPGQGLEQFF.

This clone was counted only a few times. The V and J genes are TRBV7-8 and TRBJ1-5; tentative D call: TRBD1 (5 bases). Per the germline V gene, CDR1 is SGHVS and CDR2 is FQNEAQ. V was clipped by 2 bases and J by 4 bases, with 9 bases between them. The CDR3 totals 14 residues. This CDR3 reads CASSLSGRNQPQHF. The CDR3, as DNA: TGTGCCAGCAGCTTATCAGGGAGGAATCAGCCCCAGCATTTT.

The chain is built from TRBV30 and TRBJ1-2, with 10 bases that match TRBD1. V shed 4 bases, J shed 5 bases, and the junction held 7 bases outside the gene matches. The length of the CDR3 is 14 residues. CDR1 is GTSNPN, CDR2 SVGIG, per germline (reference sequence). In DNA form, the CDR3 reads TGTGCCTGGAACTCGGGACAGGGGCTGTATGGCTACACCTTC. It specifies CAWNSGQGLYGYTF.

This clone has just one count. This chain links TRBV2 with TRBJ2-7, with a tentative D call TRBD2 (5 bases). CDR1 SNHLY and CDR2 FYNNEI come from the germline V gene. V dropped 8 bases and J dropped 4 bases, with 15 bases sitting between them. CDR3 length: 13 amino acids. The CDR3 DNA follows: TGTGCCAGCCGAGGGTTTGGGCTGTACGAGCAGTACTTC. Translation gives CASRGFGLYEQYF.